Below are 8 T cell receptor beta chains sequenced from a single sample in a study of shared clonotypes between healthy human individuals. As defined, naive CD8 cells were CD45RO-negative and positively selected for CCR7, with terminally differentiated effector memory CD45RA+ cells excluded. The data were produced by immunoSEQ multiplex PCR, yet TCRdb's version contains in-frame clones alone and is incomplete. The profile shows 700,000 to 950,000 clones, around 96% of them singletons. Sequenced: naive CD8+ T cells sorted from blood. Every receptor here comes from a man younger than 45 in good health.

This rearrangement joins TRBV4-3 to TRBJ2-2; 11 positions match TRBD2. Trimming at V came to 3 bases and at J to 1 base, leaving 1 base not matched to a gene. The germline V gene has CDR1 LGHNA and CDR2 YSLEER. The length of the CDR3 is 16 residues. The CDR3 sequence is CASSQGTSGNTGELFF. In DNA form, the CDR3 reads TGCGCCAGCAGCCAGGGGACTAGCGGGAACACCGGGGAGCTGTTTTTT.

The chain recombines TRBV10-2 with TRBJ1-5; 9 bases are shared with TRBD1. Germline CDR1 and CDR2: WSHSY and SAAADI. The CDR3 has 16 residues. V shed 4 bases, J shed 3 bases, and the junction held 7 bases outside the gene matches. Written as DNA, the CDR3 is TGCGCCAGCAGTGGTCAGGGACAGGGAAACAATCAGCCCCAGCATTTT. Protein sequence: CASSGQGQGNNQPQHF.

The genes are TRBV6-1 and TRBJ2-3; 11 bases are shared with TRBD1. The CDR3 length is 15 residues. The ends lost 1 base at V and 4 bases at J; junction bases unmatched: 1. Germline V gene sequence: CDR1 MNHNS, CDR2 SASEGT. In DNA form, the CDR3 reads TGTGCCAGCAGTGAAGGGACAGGGGGCGCAGATACGCAGTATTTT. Its translation: CASSEGTGGADTQYF.

The chain links TRBV30 to TRBJ1-1; D may be TRBD1 (5 bases). CDR3 length equals 13 residues. Trimming took off 5 bases at V and 2 bases at J, with 12 bases between the two ends. Germline assignment: CDR1 GTSNPN and CDR2 SVGIG (reference sequence). The CDR3: CAWPGPGNTEAFF. In DNA form, the CDR3 reads TGTGCCTGGCCGGGACCAGGAAACACTGAAGCTTTCTTT.

The chain carries TRBV25-1 and TRBJ1-1, with D tentatively TRBD1 (5 bases). V shed 1 base and J shed 10 bases, with 22 bases lying between them. Per the germline V gene, CDR1 is MGHDK and CDR2 is SYGVNS. This CDR3 is 16 amino acids long. CDR3 in DNA: TGTGCCAGCAGTGAATGGGTGGACCGGGGGTCTGTCGGAGCTTTCTTT. Translating it yields CASSEWVDRGSVGAFF.

This rearrangement joins TRBV6-6 to TRBJ1-1; unclear D gene. CDR1 is MNHNY, CDR2 SVGAGI, per germline (reference sequence). With 8 bases removed from V and 0 bases from J, the gap between germline ends came to 10 bases. This CDR3 contains 13 residues. The CDR3 here is CASSGQLNTEAFF. CDR3 sequence (DNA): TGTGCCAGCTCCGGTCAGTTGAACACTGAAGCTTTCTTT.

This clone came up once. V and J are TRBV6-5 and TRBJ2-7; D is uncertain. V lost 10 bases, J lost 0 bases, and 13 bases lay in between. The CDR3 runs to 13 residues. CDR1 is MNHEY, CDR2 SVGAGI, per germline. CDR3 in DNA: TGTGCCACTCAGACTGCTAGCTCCTACGAGCAGTACTTC. The encoded protein is CATQTASSYEQYF.

The J gene is TRBJ2-1, the V gene TRBV9; 12 bases are shared with TRBD2. V was clipped by 0 bases and J by 9 bases; unmatched bases: 4. Germline assignment: CDR1 SGDLS and CDR2 YYNGEE. The CDR3 sequence is 15 residues long. In DNA form, the CDR3 reads TGTGCCAGCAGCGTAGGGACTAGCGGGGCGGGTGAGCAGTTCTTC. This sequence encodes CASSVGTSGAGEQFF.